Presented here are 26 T cell receptor beta chains from one specimen sequenced in a study of blood T cell repertoires in COVID-19. The repertoire was sequenced with immunoSEQ multiplex PCR; TCRdb's copy has only in-frame clones and lacks some. The sample has roughly 430,000 clones, roughly 86% seen once. The sample taken for sequencing was PBMCs or T cells enriched from blood (not recorded which). These receptors were obtained from a woman in her thirties or forties with acute COVID-19.

The chain couples TRBV5-1 to TRBJ1-4; D not resolved. The V gene lost 2 bases and the J gene lost 8 bases, with 19 bases spanning the gap. Germline V gives CDR1 SGHRS, CDR2 YFSETQ. The CDR3 has 16 amino acids. CDR3 sequence: CASSLAGSEGTEKLFF. The CDR3 DNA reads as TGCGCCAGCAGCTTAGCGGGGAGCGAGGGCACCGAAAAACTGTTTTTT.

V and J are TRBV5-4 and TRBJ1-1; possible D gene TRBD1, 5 bases. CDR3 length: 14 residues. V dropped 0 bases and J dropped 3 bases, with 9 bases sitting between them. CDR1 is SGHNT, CDR2 YYREEE, per germline (reference sequence). In DNA form, the CDR3 reads TGTGCCAGCAGCTTGGGACTCAGGGACACTGAAGCTTTCTTT. This gives the protein CASSLGLRDTEAFF.

V and J are TRBV5-4 and TRBJ2-3; D possibly corresponds to TRBD2 (6 bases). The V end was cut by 5 bases, the J end by 8 bases, with 21 bases between. Germline CDR1 SGHNT, CDR2 YYREEE (reference sequence). This CDR3 has 15 amino acids. This CDR3 reads CASRAYSGVGSTQYF. The DNA of the CDR3 is TGTGCCAGCAGGGCATATAGCGGAGTAGGATCTACGCAGTATTTT.

V and J are TRBV11-2 and TRBJ2-4; 9 bases match TRBD2. Losses at the gene ends were 6 bases for V and 9 bases for J; bases not matched to a gene: 6. This CDR3 has 13 residues. Germline CDR1 reads SGHAT; CDR2 reads FQNNGV. The CDR3 DNA is TGTGCCAGCAGGACGACTAGCGGAGGCATTCAGTACTTC. Its protein is CASRTTSGGIQYF.

The chain is built from TRBV7-9 and TRBJ1-6, with TRBD1 matching 9 bases. V dropped 5 bases and J dropped 10; count of bases not matched to a gene: 6. Germline-derived CDR1 and CDR2 are SEHNR and FQNEAQ (reference sequence). The CDR3 is 14 residues long. The CDR3 sequence is CASSEQGARSPLHF. CDR3 coding DNA: TGTGCCAGCAGCGAACAGGGGGCAAGATCACCCCTCCACTTT.

The chain is built from TRBV7-2 and TRBJ2-1; 9 bases match TRBD2. Germline V gene sequence: CDR1 SGHTA, CDR2 FQGNSA. The junction had 6 bases not matched to a gene; V was cut back by 0 bases and J by 9 bases. This CDR3 is 15 amino acids long. CDR3 in DNA: TGTGCCAGCAGCTTAGCTCGCGGGGGGGCTGGTGAGCAGTTCTTC. This translates into CASSLARGGAGEQFF.

The J gene is TRBJ2-7, the V gene TRBV10-3; 7 bases map to TRBD1. CDR3 length equals 14 residues. CDR1 is ENHRY and CDR2 is SYGVKD in the germline V gene. Trimming at V came to 6 bases and at J to 4 bases, leaving 9 bases not matched to a gene. The CDR3 sequence is CAIRQDTGAYEQYF. Here the CDR3 DNA reads TGTGCCATCAGGCAGGATACAGGGGCGTACGAGCAGTACTTC.

V is TRBV30 and J is TRBJ1-1, with D unclear. The germline V and J ends were trimmed by 5 bases and 4 bases, with 14 bases remaining between them. The germline V gene has CDR1 GTSNPN and CDR2 SVGIG (reference sequence). The CDR3 sequence is 13 residues long. DNA of the CDR3: TGTGCCTGGGCGTGGACGGGAGGCACTGAAGCTTTCTTT. Protein sequence: CAWAWTGGTEAFF.

In its sample, this clone was seen once. This chain uses TRBV19 with TRBJ1-2, with a possible D match to TRBD1 (6 bases). The V and J ends lost 0 bases and 2 bases respectively, with 19 bases between them. The CDR3 has 18 amino acids. CDR1 is LNHDA and CDR2 is SQIVND in the germline V gene (reference sequence). The CDR3 is CASSIEPRLGGANYGYTF. As DNA, the CDR3 is TGTGCCAGTAGTATAGAACCTCGGTTGGGGGGGGCGAACTATGGCTACACCTTC.

V and J are TRBV29-1 and TRBJ1-1; D unresolved. V lost 7 bases, J lost 4 bases, and 13 bases lay in between. The CDR3 is made up of 12 amino acids. Germline V gene sequence: CDR1 SQVTM, CDR2 ANQGSEA. Here the CDR3 DNA reads TGCAGCGCCCTACGGGGAACCACTGAAGCTTTCTTT. As protein: CSALRGTTEAFF.

As DNA, the CDR3 is TGTGCCACCAGTGATTTTCCCTCTGGGGGGGCAGATACGCAGTATTTT. Residues: CATSDFPSGGADTQYF. The gene calls are TRBV24-1 and TRBJ2-3; 7 nucleotides align to TRBD2. The junction had 7 bases not matched to a gene; V was cut back by 1 base and J by 4 bases. This CDR3 is 16 amino acids long. CDR1 and CDR2 (germline): KGHDR, SFDVKD.

The rearrangement links TRBV14 to TRBJ2-1; the match to TRBD1 covers 9 bases. Germline assignment: CDR1 SGHDN and CDR2 FVKESK. V dropped 6 bases and J dropped 7; count of bases not matched to a gene: 10. This CDR3 is 15 amino acids long. The CDR3 bases are TGTGCCAGCAGGGCGAAAACCGGGACAGGGAATGAGCAGTTCTTC. Its protein is CASRAKTGTGNEQFF.

The genes are TRBV7-2 and TRBJ1-1; tentative D call: TRBD1 (5 bases). Germline V CDR1 and CDR2: SGHTA, FQGNSA. V was cut by 5 bases and J by 0 bases, with 10 bases left in between. The CDR3 is 14 amino acids. The CDR3: CASSPGLLNTEAFF. For the CDR3, the DNA is TGTGCCAGCAGCCCAGGGCTCCTGAACACTGAAGCTTTCTTT.

The CDR3 DNA reads as TGTGCCATCAGTGAAGGGAGGGTGGGGAATCAGCCCCAGCATTTT. Translating gives CAISEGRVGNQPQHF. This chain connects TRBV10-3 to TRBJ1-5, with no clear D. Trimming removed 3 bases at V and 4 bases at J, with 13 bases between. Germline V gives CDR1 ENHRY, CDR2 SYGVKD. CDR3 length equals 15 residues.

The chain has TRBV9 and TRBJ1-4; D not certain. Germline V gene lookup returns CDR1 SGDLS and CDR2 YYNGEE. CDR3 size: 13 residues. The V end was cut by 3 bases, the J end by 7 bases, with 10 bases between. CDR3 sequence (DNA): TGTGCCAGCAGCGAGATACCTACTGAAAAACTGTTTTTT. Its protein is CASSEIPTEKLFF.

As DNA, the CDR3 is TGTGCCAGCAGGCTAGCGGGGGGTACGGCAGATACGCAGTATTTT. This translates into CASRLAGGTADTQYF. The chain couples TRBV3-1 (or the pseudogene TRBV3-2) to TRBJ2-3, with 11 bases fitting TRBD2. Looked up from germline, CDR1 is LGHDT and CDR2 is YNNKEL (reference sequence). With V trimmed by 6 bases and J by 4 bases, 6 bases remained unmatched. The CDR3 extends over 15 amino acids.

The chain uses TRBV5-1 and TRBJ1-1; maybe TRBD1 (5 bases). The CDR3 covers 13 residues. The germline V and J ends were trimmed by 7 bases and 9 bases, with 19 bases remaining between them. The germline gives CDR1 SGHRS, CDR2 YFSETQ. CDR3 residues: CASSIGQGSKAFF. The CDR3, as DNA: TGCGCCAGCTCCATCGGCCAGGGCTCCAAAGCTTTCTTT.

V is TRBV25-1 and J is TRBJ1-1; D gene unclear. The germline V gene has CDR1 MGHDK and CDR2 SYGVNS. Trimming stripped 1 base from V and 1 base from J, with 7 bases between. This CDR3 spans 14 amino acids. CDR3 in amino acids: CASSESYSNTEAFF. The CDR3 coding sequence is TGTGCCAGCAGTGAATCCTACTCGAACACTGAAGCTTTCTTT.

The chain links TRBV6-5 to TRBJ1-2; the D is unclear. Germline assignment: CDR1 MNHEY and CDR2 SVGAGI. Trimming left V 2 bases short and J 0 bases short, with 10 bases between. The CDR3 is made up of 15 amino acids. CDR3 nucleotide sequence: TGTGCCAGCAGTTACGGCGGGTTAGCTAACTATGGCTACACCTTC. It translates to CASSYGGLANYGYTF.

The rearrangement uses TRBV18 and TRBJ2-7, with 7 bases lining up with TRBD1. The ends lost 2 bases at V and 0 bases at J; junction bases unmatched: 4. CDR1 KGHSH and CDR2 LQKENI come from the germline V gene. The CDR3 consists of 15 residues. CDR3 nucleotide sequence: TGTGCCAGCTCACCAACGGGACAGAGCTCCTACGAGCAGTACTTC. Its protein is CASSPTGQSSYEQYF.

The rearrangement uses TRBV6-5 and TRBJ1-1; D is unresolved. The germline V gene encodes CDR1 MNHEY and CDR2 SVGAGI. Trimming removed 7 bases at V and 5 bases at J, with 14 bases between. The CDR3 covers 13 residues. CDR3 in amino acids: CASTAPGRTEAFF. For the CDR3, the DNA is TGTGCCAGCACCGCTCCAGGAAGAACTGAAGCTTTCTTT.

The rearrangement joins TRBV2 to TRBJ1-6; 8 nucleotides line up with TRBD1. The V gene end was trimmed by 6 bases and the J gene end by 10 bases; junction bases not matched to a gene: 5. The CDR3 runs to 13 residues. Per germline, CDR1 SNHLY and CDR2 FYNNEI. CDR3 loop: CASSEDRASPLHF. The CDR3 nucleotides are TGTGCCAGCAGCGAGGACAGGGCATCACCCCTCCACTTT. The full variable domain, in which reference TRBV2 and TRBJ1-6 provide the parts outside the CDR3, is EPEVTQTPSHQVTQMGQEVILRCVPISNHLYFYWYRQILGQKVEFLVSFYNNEISEKSEIFDDQFSVERPDGSNFTLKIRSTKLEDSAMYFCASSEDRASPLHFGNGTRLTVT.

With regard to this clone: The same CDR3 also results from other DNA sequences found in this sample. This chain uses TRBV19 with TRBJ1-1; D uncertain. The germline V gene encodes CDR1 LNHDA and CDR2 SQIVND (reference sequence). The ends were cut back, 3 bases at V and 1 base at J, with 6 bases in the middle. The CDR3 loop spans 13 amino acids. This CDR3 reads CASSIVRNTEAFF. In DNA, the CDR3 is TGTGCCAGTAGTATCGTCCGGAACACTGAAGCTTTCTTT.

This clone was seen repeatedly, ten times or more. The chain joins TRBV12-5 to TRBJ1-1, with D hard to call. Looked up from germline, CDR1 is LGHNT and CDR2 is FRNRAP. CDR3 size: 14 residues. The V and J ends lost 2 bases and 8 bases respectively, with 15 bases between them. The CDR3: CASGLTAAGTEAFF. CDR3 bases: TGTGCTAGTGGTTTGACAGCCGCAGGCACAGAAGCTTTCTTT.

The V gene is TRBV3-1 (or the pseudogene TRBV3-2), the J gene TRBJ2-1, with a weak D call TRBD1 (5 bases). CDR3 length: 14 amino acids. The V and J ends lost 0 bases and 7 bases respectively, with 10 bases between them. CDR1 LGHDT and CDR2 YNNKEL come from the germline V gene (reference sequence). Written as DNA, the CDR3 is TGTGCCAGCAGCCAAGAGGTTCGGACAAATGAGCAGTTCTTC. This translates into CASSQEVRTNEQFF.

V gene TRBV29-1 combines with J gene TRBJ1-5; D is ambiguous. The V end was cut by 5 bases, the J end by 4 bases, with 18 bases between. The CDR3 loop spans 15 amino acids. CDR1 is SQVTM and CDR2 is ANQGSEA in the germline V gene. The CDR3 spells CSVSADTERNQPQHF. CDR3 in DNA: TGCAGCGTTTCGGCTGATACGGAGAGAAATCAGCCCCAGCATTTT. The variable domain in full, completed from reference TRBV29-1 and TRBJ1-5, reads SAVISQKPSRDICQRGTSLTIQCQVDSQVTMMFWYRQQPGQSLTLIATANQGSEATYESGFVIDKFPISRPNLTFSTLTVSNMSPEDSSIYLCSVSADTERNQPQHFGDGTRLSIL.